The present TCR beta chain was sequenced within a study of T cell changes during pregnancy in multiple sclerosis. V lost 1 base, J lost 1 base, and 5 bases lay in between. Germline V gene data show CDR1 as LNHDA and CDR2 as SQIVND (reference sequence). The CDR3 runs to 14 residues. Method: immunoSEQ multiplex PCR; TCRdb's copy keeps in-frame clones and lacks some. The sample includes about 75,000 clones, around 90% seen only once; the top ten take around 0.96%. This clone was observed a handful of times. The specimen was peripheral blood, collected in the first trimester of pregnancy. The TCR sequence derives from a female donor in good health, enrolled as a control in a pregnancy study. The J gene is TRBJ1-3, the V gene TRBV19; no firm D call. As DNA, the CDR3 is TGTGCCAGTAGTATAGGAGTATCTGGAAACACCATATATTTT. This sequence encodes CASSIGVSGNTIYF.